This TCR beta chain derives from a study of CD8 T cells in ankylosing spondylitis. Broader study findings: Some motif variants had been reported before (in reactive arthritis synovial fluid and blood). Made up of eight highly homologous variants, a TCR beta motif appeared characteristic of ankylosing spondylitis blood.

Germline V gene sequence: CDR1 SGHRS, CDR2 YFSETQ. The CDR3 has 14 amino acids. Unmatched junction bases numbered 5, after V lost 3 bases and J lost 10 bases. Each CDR3 protein gets one entry after TCRdb re-called the 5' RACE reads with MiXCR. The data show 100,000 to 150,000 distinct CDR3 sequences, 6.5% to 9% seen once. This clonotype has a count of ten or more. The target antigen is unknown. The TCR was taken from a male donor with ankylosing spondylitis or in good health (not recorded which). The sample taken for sequencing was blood, either unsorted or a sorted T cell fraction (not recorded which). V and J are TRBV5-1 and TRBJ1-6; TRBD1 agrees at 9 bases. For the CDR3, the DNA is TGCGCCAGCAGCTCGACAGGGGGAGGATCACCCCTCCACTTT. Protein sequence: CASSSTGGGSPLHF.